A single count supports the clone carrying this T cell receptor beta chain. Its antigen is unknown. The data stem from a study of OX40 agonist ivuxolimab in advanced cancers. Looking at the study overall: Ivuxolimab, an agonist antibody against OX40 (CD134), was given to patients.

Germline CDR1 MNHNY, CDR2 SVGAGI (reference sequence). This CDR3 region has 14 residues. With V trimmed by 7 bases and J by 3 bases, 3 bases remained unmatched. Clones were read by immunoSEQ multiplex PCR, and TCRdb kept only the in-frame ones, dropping some. The sample yields 36,000 or so clones, about 81% seen once. Baseline was the first blood sampling point, followed by cycle 4 day 1 and cycle 7 day 1. Study-level results: Antigen specificity was not determined for the expanded peripheral T cells.

The input for sequencing was CD4+ or CD8+ T cells sorted from blood, taken in a trial of the OX40 agonist ivuxolimab. The origin of this receptor is an adult with an advanced solid tumor such as melanoma, head and neck, liver or kidney cancer. V and J are TRBV6-6 and TRBJ2-7; TRBD2 matches 13 bases. CDR3 in amino acids: CASKGTSGDYEQYF. The CDR3 region has the DNA TGTGCCAGCAAGGGGACTAGCGGGGACTACGAGCAGTACTTC.